The clone carrying this T cell receptor (beta chain) has only a few counts. This entry comes from a study of blood T cell repertoires in COVID-19. This CDR3 has 14 residues. From germline, CDR1 is LNHDA and CDR2 SQIVND (reference sequence). V was trimmed by 5 bases and J by 3 bases, leaving 11 bases between them. Using immunoSEQ multiplex PCR, the repertoire was profiled, and TCRdb retains in-frame clones only, with some absent. The repertoire holds more than 60,000 clones, 82% seen once, with roughly an eighth in the top ten. Sequenced: peripheral blood. The chain combines TRBV19 with TRBJ2-4; the D is unclear. This receptor was taken from a woman of 80 years or more with acute or convalescent COVID-19. The CDR3 nucleotides read TGTGCCAGTAGTGCGCAGGTTTTCAAAAACATTCAGTACTTC. Translation: CASSAQVFKNIQYF.